The next 17 T cell receptor beta chains were all read from a single sample in a study of blood T cell repertoires in COVID-19. Generated by immunoSEQ multiplex PCR, the TCRdb table keeps only in-frame clones and is missing some. The sample yields about half a million clones, approximately 83% seen once. The source material was peripheral blood. The receptors stem from a human donor in a cohort sampled during active COVID-19.

V and J are TRBV15 and TRBJ2-1; 7 nucleotides agree with TRBD2. V dropped 5 bases and J dropped 1; count of bases not matched to a gene: 8. Germline assignment: CDR1 LNHNV and CDR2 YYDKDF (reference sequence). The CDR3 contains 16 residues. DNA for the CDR3: TGTGCCACCAGCGGACGACTAGCTTTATCCTACAATGAGCAGTTCTTC. Translating it yields CATSGRLALSYNEQFF.

J is TRBJ2-3 and V is TRBV21-1; the table's D call, TRBD1, has no DNA check behind it. TRBV21-1 is deemed a pseudogene. The CDR3 runs 17 residues. Here the CDR3 DNA reads TGTGCCAGCAGCCCCACTCCGACAGGGGAGGGGGAAGATACGCAGTATTTT. It encodes CASSPTPTGEGEDTQYF.

The gene calls are TRBV25-1 and TRBJ1-1; D gene ambiguous. Trimming shortened V by 6 bases and J by 0 bases, and 8 bases separated the two germline ends. From germline, CDR1 is MGHDK and CDR2 SYGVNS. The length of the CDR3 is 13 residues. This CDR3 is CASSRQLNTEAFF. DNA for the CDR3: TGTGCCAGCAGCAGACAACTGAACACTGAAGCTTTCTTT.

This chain connects TRBV27 to TRBJ2-7; 7 nucleotides line up with TRBD2. The CDR3 spans 17 residues. The trim removed 6 bases at V and 6 bases at J, leaving 20 bases unmatched. From germline, CDR1 is MNHEY and CDR2 SMNVEV (reference sequence). The CDR3 loop reads CASRLVPVSSGPGEQYF. The DNA for the CDR3 is TGTGCCAGCAGACTCGTACCGGTCAGTAGCGGGCCGGGCGAGCAGTACTTC.

The table lists this clone with a few counts. V gene TRBV6-5 combines with J gene TRBJ1-5, with D unclear. V was trimmed by 6 bases and J by 7 bases, leaving 13 bases between them. Germline V gene lookup returns CDR1 MNHEY and CDR2 SVGAGI. This CDR3 comprises 13 residues. Here the CDR3 DNA reads TGTGCCAGCAGCTCCTCAGTTACGCAGCCCCAGCATTTT. The encoded protein is CASSSSVTQPQHF.

This chain joins TRBV5-1 and TRBJ1-2; no firm D call. Trimming left V 4 bases short and J 8 bases short, with 21 bases between. This CDR3 has 15 amino acids. From germline, CDR1 is SGHRS and CDR2 YFSETQ. For the CDR3, the DNA is TGCGCCAGCAGCCCGAAGGAGGGCGCTTACGGGGGCTACACCTTC. As protein: CASSPKEGAYGGYTF.

Concerning this clone: This same CDR3 is encoded by further DNA sequences in the sample. The V gene is TRBV7-2, the J gene TRBJ2-1; 8 positions agree with TRBD2. CDR3 size: 16 residues. With 4 bases clipped from V and 0 bases from J, the junction kept 5 bases outside the gene matches. Germline CDR1 reads SGHTA; CDR2 reads FQGNSA. This CDR3 is CASSSGGGSSYNEQFF. As DNA, the CDR3 is TGTGCCAGCAGCTCCGGGGGGGGTAGCTCCTACAATGAGCAGTTCTTC. The whole variable domain, filled in from reference TRBV7-2 and TRBJ2-1, reads GAGVSQSPSNKVTEKGKDVELRCDPISGHTALYWYRQSLGQGLEFLIYFQGNSAPDKSGLPSDRFSAERTGGSVSTLTIQRTQQEDSAVYLCASSSGGGSSYNEQFFGPGTRLTVL.

The rearrangement uses TRBV25-1 and TRBJ1-3; D remains ambiguous. Germline V gives CDR1 MGHDK, CDR2 SYGVNS. The ends were cut back, 0 bases at V and 5 bases at J, with 5 bases in the middle. This CDR3 has 13 amino acids. The CDR3 sequence: CASSEYGRNTIYF. CDR3 nucleotide sequence: TGTGCCAGCAGTGAATACGGGAGAAACACCATATATTTT.

This chain links TRBV9 with TRBJ2-2, with TRBD1 matching over 8 bases. The CDR3 has 16 residues. The germline CDR1 and CDR2 sequences are SGDLS and YYNGEE. Trimming cost V 3 bases and J 1 base; bases outside gene matches: 5. The DNA of the CDR3 is TGTGCCAGCAGCGAGTTAACAGGGGGGAACACCGGGGAGCTGTTTTTT. Translated: CASSELTGGNTGELFF.

This chain uses TRBV18 with TRBJ1-2, with D uncertain. This CDR3 is built from 16 residues. The germline V gene has CDR1 KGHSH and CDR2 LQKENI. With 0 bases removed from V and 0 bases from J, the gap between germline ends came to 11 bases. In nucleotides, the CDR3 is TGTGCCAGCTCACCACCAACGGGGTTTTCTAACTATGGCTACACCTTC. Amino acid sequence: CASSPPTGFSNYGYTF. Using reference TRBV18 and TRBJ1-2 for the parts outside the CDR3, the full variable domain is NAGVMQNPRHLVRRRGQEARLRCSPMKGHSHVYWYRQLPEEGLKFMVYLQKENIIDESGMPKERFSAEFPKEGPSILRIQQVVRGDSAAYFCASSPPTGFSNYGYTFGSGTRLTVV.

The V call is TRBV6-5, the J call TRBJ2-2; 8 bases are a match to TRBD1. J lost 3 bases, V lost 7 bases, and 7 bases had no gene match. The CDR3 is made up of 15 amino acids. The V gene's germline CDR1 is MNHEY and CDR2 SVGAGI. CDR3 DNA sequence: TGTGCCAGCACTGTCCGACAGGGGTACACCGGGGAGCTGTTTTTT. This gives the protein CASTVRQGYTGELFF.

This clone has just one count. J is TRBJ2-3 and V is TRBV9, with 8 bases that match TRBD2. This CDR3 has 16 residues. Germline CDR1 reads SGDLS; CDR2 reads YYNGEE. Trimming cost V 0 bases and J 0 bases; bases outside gene matches: 3. As DNA, the CDR3 is TGTGCCAGCAGCGTAGGGACTAGCCTCAGCACAGATACGCAGTATTTT. It is translated as CASSVGTSLSTDTQYF.

The rearrangement joins TRBV18 to TRBJ2-1; D may be TRBD2 (5 bases). Germline V gene sequence: CDR1 KGHSH, CDR2 LQKENI. The CDR3 is made up of 16 amino acids. The germline V and J ends were trimmed by 6 bases and 0 bases, with 15 bases remaining between them. The CDR3, as DNA: TGTGCCAGCTCCCGCCCGGAGGAGAGCTCCTACAATGAGCAGTTCTTC. It is translated as CASSRPEESSYNEQFF.

The chain links TRBV7-8 to TRBJ2-5, with TRBD1 matching 9 bases. After removal of 5 bases from V and 3 bases from J, the junction contained 7 bases not matched to a gene. The germline CDR1 and CDR2 sequences are SGHVS and FQNEAQ. This CDR3 contains 15 residues. CDR3 amino acids: CASSRGQGTEETQYF. CDR3 bases: TGTGCCAGCAGCCGAGGACAGGGGACGGAAGAGACCCAGTACTTC.

This clone appeared once. The chain carries TRBV5-1 and TRBJ1-4; perhaps TRBD1 as D (5 bases). Germline V gives CDR1 SGHRS, CDR2 YFSETQ. The CDR3 is 15 amino acids. The V end was cut by 4 bases, the J end by 4 bases, with 14 bases between. CDR3 region: CASSLTGGDNEKLFF. CDR3 bases: TGCGCCAGCAGCCTGACGGGAGGGGATAATGAAAAACTGTTTTTT.

J is TRBJ2-3 and V is TRBV7-3; D might be TRBD2 (5 bases). The CDR3 consists of 15 residues. Between the trimmed V and J ends, which lost 4 bases and 2 bases, there was a span of 13 bases. Germline CDR1 reads SGHTA; CDR2 reads FQGTGA. The CDR3 nucleotides read TGTGCCAGCAGCTCATCGGGAAGACCCACAGATACGCAGTATTTT. This sequence encodes CASSSSGRPTDTQYF.

DNA for the CDR3: TGCGCCAGCAGTACTGGGACAGCGGGCACTGAAGCTTTCTTT. It encodes CASSTGTAGTEAFF. The V gene is TRBV10-1, the J gene TRBJ1-1; the match to TRBD1 covers 7 bases. This CDR3 is 14 amino acids long. Germline V gene sequence: CDR1 WNHNN, CDR2 SYGVQD (reference sequence). V trimming: 5 bases; J trimming: 4 bases; junction bases outside the gene matches: 7.